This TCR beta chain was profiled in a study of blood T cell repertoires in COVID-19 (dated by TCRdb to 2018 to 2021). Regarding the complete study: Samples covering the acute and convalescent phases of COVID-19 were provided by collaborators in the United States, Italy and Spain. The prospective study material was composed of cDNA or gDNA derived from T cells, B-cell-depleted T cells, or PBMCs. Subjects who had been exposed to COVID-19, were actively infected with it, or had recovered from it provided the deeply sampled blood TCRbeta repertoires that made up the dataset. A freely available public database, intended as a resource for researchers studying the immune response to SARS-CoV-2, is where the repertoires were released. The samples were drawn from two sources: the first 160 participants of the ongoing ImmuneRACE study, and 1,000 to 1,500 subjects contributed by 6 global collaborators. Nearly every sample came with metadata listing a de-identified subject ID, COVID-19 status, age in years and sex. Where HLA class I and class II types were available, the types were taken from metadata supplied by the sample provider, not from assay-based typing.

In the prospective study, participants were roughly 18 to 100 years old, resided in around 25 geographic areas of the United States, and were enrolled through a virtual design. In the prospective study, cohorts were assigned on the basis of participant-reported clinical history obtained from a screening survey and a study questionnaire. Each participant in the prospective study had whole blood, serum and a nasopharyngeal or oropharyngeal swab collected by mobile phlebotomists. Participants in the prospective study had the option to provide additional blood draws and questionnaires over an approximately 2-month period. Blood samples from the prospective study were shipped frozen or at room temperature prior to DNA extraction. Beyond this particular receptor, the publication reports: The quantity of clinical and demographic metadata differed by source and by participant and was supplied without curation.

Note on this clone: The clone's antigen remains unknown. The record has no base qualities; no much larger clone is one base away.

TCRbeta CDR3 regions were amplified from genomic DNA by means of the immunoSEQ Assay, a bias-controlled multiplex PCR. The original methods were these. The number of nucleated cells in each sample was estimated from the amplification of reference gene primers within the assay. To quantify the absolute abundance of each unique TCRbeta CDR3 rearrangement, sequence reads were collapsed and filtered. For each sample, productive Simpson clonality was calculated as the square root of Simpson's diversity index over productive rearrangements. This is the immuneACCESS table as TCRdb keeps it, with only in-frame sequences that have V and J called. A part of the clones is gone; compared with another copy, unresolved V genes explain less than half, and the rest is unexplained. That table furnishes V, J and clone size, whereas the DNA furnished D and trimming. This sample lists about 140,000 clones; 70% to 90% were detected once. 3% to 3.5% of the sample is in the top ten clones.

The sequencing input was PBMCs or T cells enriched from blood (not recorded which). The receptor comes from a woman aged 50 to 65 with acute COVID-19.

The nucleotide sequence is given as TGTGCCAGTAGAGAGTTAGGGGGTGGGAACACTGAAGCTTTCTTT. It encodes CASRELGGGNTEAFF. The V and J genes are TRBV19 and TRBJ1-1; tentative D gene TRBD1, with 6 bases matching. From the cysteine through the phenylalanine, the CDR3 covers 15 amino acids. Only the CDR3 DNA stays, 45 bases, in frame from base 1. Looking up the germline V gene (reference sequence) yields CDR1 LNHDA and CDR2 SQIVND. The V end loses 6 bases and the J end loses 1 base, and a stretch of 15 bases separates them.